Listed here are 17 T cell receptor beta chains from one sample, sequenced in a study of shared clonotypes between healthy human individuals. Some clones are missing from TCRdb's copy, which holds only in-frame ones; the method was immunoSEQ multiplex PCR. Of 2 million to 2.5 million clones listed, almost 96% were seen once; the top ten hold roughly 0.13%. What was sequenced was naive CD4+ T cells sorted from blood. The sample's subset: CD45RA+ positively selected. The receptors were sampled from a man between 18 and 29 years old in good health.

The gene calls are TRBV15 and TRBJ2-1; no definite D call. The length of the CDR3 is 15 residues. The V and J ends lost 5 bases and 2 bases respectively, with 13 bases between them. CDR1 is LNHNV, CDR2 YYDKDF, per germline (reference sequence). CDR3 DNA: TGTGCCACCAGCCCCAAGAGAGACACCTACAATGAGCAGTTCTTC. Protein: CATSPKRDTYNEQFF.

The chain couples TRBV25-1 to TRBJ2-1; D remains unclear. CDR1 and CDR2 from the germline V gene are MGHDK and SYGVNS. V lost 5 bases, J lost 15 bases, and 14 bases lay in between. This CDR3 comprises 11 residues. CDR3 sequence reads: CASSWGNRAFF. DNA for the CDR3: TGTGCCAGCAGTTGGGGTAATCGGGCGTTCTTC.

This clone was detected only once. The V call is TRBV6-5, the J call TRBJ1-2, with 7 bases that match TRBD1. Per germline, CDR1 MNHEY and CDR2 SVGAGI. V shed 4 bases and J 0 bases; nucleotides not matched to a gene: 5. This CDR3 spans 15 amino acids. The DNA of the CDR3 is TGTGCCAGCAGTTTTCGGGACAGAGCTAACTATGGCTACACCTTC. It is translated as CASSFRDRANYGYTF.

The CDR3 reads CASSAQNTEAFF. For the CDR3, the DNA is TGTGCCAGCAGCGCACAAAACACTGAAGCTTTCTTT. The rearrangement links TRBV9 to TRBJ1-1; D call uncertain. The V end lost 3 bases, the J end lost 2 bases, and 5 bases lay between the germline ends. The CDR3 covers 12 residues. Germline V gives CDR1 SGDLS, CDR2 YYNGEE.

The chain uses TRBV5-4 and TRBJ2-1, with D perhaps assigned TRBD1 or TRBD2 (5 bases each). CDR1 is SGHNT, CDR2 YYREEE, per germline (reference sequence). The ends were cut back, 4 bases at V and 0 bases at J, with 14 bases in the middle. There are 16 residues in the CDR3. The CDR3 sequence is CASSIQAGSSYNEQFF. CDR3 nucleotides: TGTGCCAGCAGCATTCAAGCAGGGAGCTCCTACAATGAGCAGTTCTTC.

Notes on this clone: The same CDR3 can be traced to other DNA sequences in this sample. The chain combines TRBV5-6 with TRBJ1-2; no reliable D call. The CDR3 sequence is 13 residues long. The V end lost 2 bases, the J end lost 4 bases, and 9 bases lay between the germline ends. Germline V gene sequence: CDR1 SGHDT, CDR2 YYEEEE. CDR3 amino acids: CASSLGRAYGYTF. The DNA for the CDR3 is TGTGCCAGCAGCTTAGGAAGGGCCTATGGCTACACCTTC.

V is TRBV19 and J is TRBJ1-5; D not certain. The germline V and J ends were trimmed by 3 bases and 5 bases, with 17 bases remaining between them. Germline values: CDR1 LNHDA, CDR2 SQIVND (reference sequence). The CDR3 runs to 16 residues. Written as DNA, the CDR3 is TGTGCCAGTAGTATGTATGAGTCCCTTATTCATCAGCCCCAGCATTTT. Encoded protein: CASSMYESLIHQPQHF.

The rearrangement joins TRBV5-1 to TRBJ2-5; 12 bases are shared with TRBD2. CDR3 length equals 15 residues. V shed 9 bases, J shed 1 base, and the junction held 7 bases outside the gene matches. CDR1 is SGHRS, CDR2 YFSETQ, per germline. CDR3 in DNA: TGCGCCACCAGACTAGCGGGAGAGTCCCAAGAGACCCAGTACTTC. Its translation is CATRLAGESQETQYF.

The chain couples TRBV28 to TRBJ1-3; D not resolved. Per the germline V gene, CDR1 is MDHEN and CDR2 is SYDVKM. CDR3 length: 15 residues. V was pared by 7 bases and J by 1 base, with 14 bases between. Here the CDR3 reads CASTPSAGSGNTIYF. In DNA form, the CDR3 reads TGTGCCAGCACCCCTTCCGCGGGGTCTGGAAACACCATATATTTT. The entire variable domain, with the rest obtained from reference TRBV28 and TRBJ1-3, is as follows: DVKVTQSSRYLVKRTGEKVFLECVQDMDHENMFWYRQDPGLGLRLIYFSYDVKMKEKGDIPEGYSVSREKKERFSLILESASTNQTSMYLCASTPSAGSGNTIYFGEGSWLTVV.

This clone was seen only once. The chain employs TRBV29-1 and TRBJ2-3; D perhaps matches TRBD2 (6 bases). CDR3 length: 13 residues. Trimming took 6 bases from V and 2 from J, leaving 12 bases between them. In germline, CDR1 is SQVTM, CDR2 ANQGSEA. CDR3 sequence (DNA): TGCAGCGTCCACGGGACTGTCACAGATACGCAGTATTTT. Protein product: CSVHGTVTDTQYF.

CDR3 loop: CATSRGPGQETQYF. CDR3 bases: TGTGCCACCAGCAGAGGCCCCGGACAAGAGACCCAGTACTTC. This chain joins TRBV15 and TRBJ2-5; D is uncertain. The CDR3 extends over 14 amino acids. The germline CDR1 and CDR2 sequences are LNHNV and YYDKDF (reference sequence). With 1 base removed from V and 2 bases from J, the gap between germline ends came to 8 bases. Full variable domain (remainder filled in from reference TRBV15 and TRBJ2-5): DAMVIQNPRYQVTQFGKPVTLSCSQTLNHNVMYWYQQKSSQAPKLLFHYYDKDFNNEADTPDNFQSRRPNTSFCFLDIRSPGLGDTAMYLCATSRGPGQETQYFGPGTRLLVL.

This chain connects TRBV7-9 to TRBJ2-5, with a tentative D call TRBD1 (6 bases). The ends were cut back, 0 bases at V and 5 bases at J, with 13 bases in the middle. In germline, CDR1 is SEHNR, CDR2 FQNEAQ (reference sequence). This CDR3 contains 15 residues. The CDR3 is CASSLAMPRGETQYF. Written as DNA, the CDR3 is TGTGCCAGCAGCTTAGCGATGCCCAGGGGTGAGACCCAGTACTTC. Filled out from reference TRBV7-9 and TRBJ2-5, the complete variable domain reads DTGVSQNPRHKITKRGQNVTFRCDPISEHNRLYWYRQTLGQGPEFLTYFQNEAQLEKSRLLSDRFSAERPKGSFSTLEIQRTEQGDSAMYLCASSLAMPRGETQYFGPGTRLLVL.

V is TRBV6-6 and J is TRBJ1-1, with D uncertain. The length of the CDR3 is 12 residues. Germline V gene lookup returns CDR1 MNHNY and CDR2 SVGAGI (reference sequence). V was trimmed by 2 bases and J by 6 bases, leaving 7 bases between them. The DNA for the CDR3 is TGTGCCAGCAGTTACAGGCGACCTGAAGCTTTCTTT. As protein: CASSYRRPEAFF.

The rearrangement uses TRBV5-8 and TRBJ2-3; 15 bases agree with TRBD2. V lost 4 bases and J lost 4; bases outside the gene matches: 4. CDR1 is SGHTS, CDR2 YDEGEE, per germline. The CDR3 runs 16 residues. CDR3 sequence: CASSTGLAGGADTQYF. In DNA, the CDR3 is TGTGCCAGCAGCACCGGACTAGCGGGGGGGGCAGATACGCAGTATTTT. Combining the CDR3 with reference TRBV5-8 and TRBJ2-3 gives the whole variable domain EAGVTQSPTHLIKTRGQQATLRCSPISGHTSVYWYQQALGLGLQFLLWYDEGEERNRGNFPPRFSGRQFPNYSSELNVNALELEDSALYLCASSTGLAGGADTQYFGPGTRLTVL.

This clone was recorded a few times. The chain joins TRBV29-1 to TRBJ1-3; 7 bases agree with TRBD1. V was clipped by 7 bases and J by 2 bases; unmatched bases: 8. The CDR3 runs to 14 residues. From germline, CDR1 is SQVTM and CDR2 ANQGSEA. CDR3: CSARQGNPGNTIYF. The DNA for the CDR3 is TGCAGCGCTAGACAGGGAAACCCTGGAAACACCATATATTTT.

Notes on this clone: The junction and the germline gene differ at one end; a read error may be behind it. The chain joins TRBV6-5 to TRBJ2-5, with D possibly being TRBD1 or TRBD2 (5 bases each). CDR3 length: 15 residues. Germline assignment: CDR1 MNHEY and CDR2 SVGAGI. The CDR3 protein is CASNARGRLQESQYF. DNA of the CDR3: TGTGCCAGCAACGCCCGGGGACGGCTACAAGAGTCCCAGTACTTC.

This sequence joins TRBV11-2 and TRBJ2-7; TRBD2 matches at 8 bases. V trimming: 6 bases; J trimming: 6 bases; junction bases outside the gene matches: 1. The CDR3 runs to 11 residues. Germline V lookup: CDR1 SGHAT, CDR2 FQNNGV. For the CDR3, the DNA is TGTGCCAGCAGGGCGGGGGGCGAGCAGTACTTC. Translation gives CASRAGGEQYF.